This T cell receptor (beta chain) was sequenced for a study of blood T cell repertoires in COVID-19. Study-level background: T cells, B-cell-depleted T cells, or PBMCs supplied cDNA or gDNA.

Everyone who took part was roughly 18 to 89 years old, and they came from 20 to 25 US areas. Clinical histories supplied by participants themselves formed the basis of cohort assignment. Each recovered donor of Cohort 3 presented with two negative PCRs, clearance, or symptom resolution. TCRdb's table, derived via immunoSEQ multiplex PCR, lists solely in-frame clones and lacks some. The sample lists 150,000 to 250,000 clones, about four fifths seen once, with 12% in the top ten. Germline loops: CDR1 LGHDT, CDR2 YNNKEL (reference sequence). V lost 1 base to trimming and J lost 0 bases; unmatched junction nucleotides: 5. The CDR3 contains 18 residues.

The V gene is TRBV3-1 (or the pseudogene TRBV3-2), the J gene TRBJ1-6, with 8 bases identical to TRBD1. The sequencing input was PBMCs or T cells enriched from blood (not recorded which). The TCR comes from a man aged 40-50 years who had recovered from COVID-19. The CDR3 reads CASSQAHGTGSYNSPLHF. Written as DNA, the CDR3 is TGTGCCAGCAGCCAAGCGCATGGGACAGGCTCCTATAATTCACCCCTCCACTTT.